This T cell receptor beta chain was retrieved from a study of shared clonotypes between healthy human individuals. Study-level information: CD4 naive and memory got three plates each, CD8 naive two, CD8 memory one.

At deep level, the assay was performed. The method was immunoSEQ multiplex PCR; TCRdb's version includes in-frame clones alone and lacks a portion of them. The repertoire holds hundreds of thousands of clones, with 74% as singletons. Trimming took off 1 base at V and 9 bases at J, with 10 bases between the two ends. The CDR3 runs 12 residues. Germline values: CDR1 SGHAT, CDR2 FQNNGV. Remarks on this clone: Its target is unknown.

Broader study findings: Rarefaction showed that sequencing of sorted subsets was incomplete (despite large depth). Genetic and exposure-history diversity was limited by the few donors.

The genes are TRBV11-2 and TRBJ2-7; D gene uncertain. This clonotype originated in a woman aged 25 to 39 in good health. The material sequenced was memory CD4+ T cells sorted from blood. Indicated subset: CD45RA-negative fraction. DNA of the CDR3: TGTGCCAGCAGCTTAGGTCCCAGAGGGCAGTACTTC. Translating it yields CASSLGPRGQYF.